The count of the clone carrying this T cell receptor (beta chain) is one. Sequenced by immunoSEQ multiplex PCR; TCRdb stores in-frame clones only, minus some. The repertoire has about 49,000 clones, nearly 95% of them found once; the top ten carry 0.99%. This sample stems from a study of T cell changes during pregnancy in multiple sclerosis. V shed 1 base and J shed 6 bases, with 16 bases lying between them. Germline V gives CDR1 SGHVS, CDR2 FNYEAQ. This CDR3 contains 15 residues. This receptor was identified in a female donor with multiple sclerosis, enrolled in a pregnancy study. Specimen: peripheral blood, collected after pregnancy. The J gene is TRBJ2-7, the V gene TRBV7-6, with D tentatively TRBD2 (7 bases). CDR3 region: CASSLVSAGEGEQYF. CDR3 DNA sequence: TGTGCCAGCAGCTTAGTGTCGGCAGGGGAGGGCGAGCAGTACTTC. Together with reference TRBV7-6 and TRBJ2-7, the CDR3 gives the full variable domain: GAGVSQSPRYKVTKRGQDVALRCDPISGHVSLYWYRQALGQGPEFLTYFNYEAQQDKSGLPNDRFSAERPEGSISTLTIQRTEQRDSAMYRCASSLVSAGEGEQYFGPGTRLTVT.